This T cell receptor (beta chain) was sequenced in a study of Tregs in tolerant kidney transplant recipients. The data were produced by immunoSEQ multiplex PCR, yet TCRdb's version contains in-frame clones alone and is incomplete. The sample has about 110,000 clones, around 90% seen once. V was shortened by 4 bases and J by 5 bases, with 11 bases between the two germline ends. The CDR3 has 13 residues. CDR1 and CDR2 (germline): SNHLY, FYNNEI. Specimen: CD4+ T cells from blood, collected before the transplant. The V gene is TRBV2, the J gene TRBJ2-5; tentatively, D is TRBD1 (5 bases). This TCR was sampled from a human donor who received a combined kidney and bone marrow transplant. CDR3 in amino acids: CASSGAGLETQYF. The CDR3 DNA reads TGTGCCAGCAGTGGTGCAGGGCTGGAGACCCAGTACTTC.